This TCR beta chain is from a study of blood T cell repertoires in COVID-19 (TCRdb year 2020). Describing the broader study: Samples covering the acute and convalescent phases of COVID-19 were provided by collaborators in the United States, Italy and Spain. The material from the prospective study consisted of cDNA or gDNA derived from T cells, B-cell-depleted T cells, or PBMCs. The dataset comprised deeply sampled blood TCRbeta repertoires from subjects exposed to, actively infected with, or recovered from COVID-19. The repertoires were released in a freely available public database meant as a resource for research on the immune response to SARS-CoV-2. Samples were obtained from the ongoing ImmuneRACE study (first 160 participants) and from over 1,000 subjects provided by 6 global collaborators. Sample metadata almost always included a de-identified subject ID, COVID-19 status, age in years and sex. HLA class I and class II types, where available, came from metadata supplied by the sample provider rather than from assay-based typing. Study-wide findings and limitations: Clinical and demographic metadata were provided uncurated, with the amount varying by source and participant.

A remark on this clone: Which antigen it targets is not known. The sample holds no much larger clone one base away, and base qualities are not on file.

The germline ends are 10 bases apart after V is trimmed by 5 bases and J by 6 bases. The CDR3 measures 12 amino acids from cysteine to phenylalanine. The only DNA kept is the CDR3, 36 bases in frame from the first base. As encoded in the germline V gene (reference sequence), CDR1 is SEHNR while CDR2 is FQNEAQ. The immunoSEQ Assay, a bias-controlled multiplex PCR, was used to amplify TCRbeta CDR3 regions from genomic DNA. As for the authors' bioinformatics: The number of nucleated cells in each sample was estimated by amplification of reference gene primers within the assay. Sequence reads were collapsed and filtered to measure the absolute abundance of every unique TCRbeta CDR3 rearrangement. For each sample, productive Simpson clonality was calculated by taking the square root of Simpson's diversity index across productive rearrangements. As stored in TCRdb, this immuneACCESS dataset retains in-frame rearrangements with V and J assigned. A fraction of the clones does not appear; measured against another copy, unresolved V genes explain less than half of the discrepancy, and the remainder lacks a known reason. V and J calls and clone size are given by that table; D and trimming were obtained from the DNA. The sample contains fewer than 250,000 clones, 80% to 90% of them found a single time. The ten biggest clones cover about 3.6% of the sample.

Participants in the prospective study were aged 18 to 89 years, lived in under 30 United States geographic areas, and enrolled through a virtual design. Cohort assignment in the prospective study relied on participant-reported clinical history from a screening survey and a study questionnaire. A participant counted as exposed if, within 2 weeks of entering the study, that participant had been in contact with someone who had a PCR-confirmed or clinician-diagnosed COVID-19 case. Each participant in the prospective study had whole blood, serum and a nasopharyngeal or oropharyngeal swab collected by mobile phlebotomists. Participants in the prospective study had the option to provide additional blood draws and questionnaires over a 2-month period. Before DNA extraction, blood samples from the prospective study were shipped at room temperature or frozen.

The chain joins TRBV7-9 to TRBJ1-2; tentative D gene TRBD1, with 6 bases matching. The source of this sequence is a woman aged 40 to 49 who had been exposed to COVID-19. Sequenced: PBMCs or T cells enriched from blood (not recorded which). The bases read TGTGCCAGCAGCCCATCAGGGGATGGCTACACCTTC. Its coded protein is CASSPSGDGYTF.